Described below is a single TCR beta chain sequence and its context. This specimen belongs to a study of blood T cell repertoires in COVID-19. Across the whole study: Sites in the United States, Italy and Spain provided acute and convalescent COVID-19 samples. The analysed material was cDNA or gDNA that came from T cells, B-cell-depleted T cells, or PBMCs.

In the source study's methods: Amplification with reference gene primers provided the estimates of nucleated cell counts. Sequenced by immunoSEQ multiplex PCR; TCRdb stores in-frame clones only, minus some. V and J calls and clone size come straight from that table; D and trimming were deduced from the DNA. There are fewer than 250,000 clones in the sample; around nine tenths occur only once, and approximately 3% lies in the top ten. Germline V gives CDR1 LNHDA, CDR2 SQIVND (reference sequence). The ends were cut back, 6 bases at V and 8 bases at J, with 25 bases in the middle. The CDR3 has 16 amino acids.

Sequenced sample: peripheral blood. The chain carries TRBV19 and TRBJ1-1; a possible D gene is TRBD1 (5 bases). The source is a man aged 60 to 75 with acute or convalescent COVID-19. As DNA, the CDR3 is TGTGCCAGTAGGCAAACTCATTGGCGGGGGACGGCAGAAGCTTTCTTT. Amino acid sequence: CASRQTHWRGTAEAFF.